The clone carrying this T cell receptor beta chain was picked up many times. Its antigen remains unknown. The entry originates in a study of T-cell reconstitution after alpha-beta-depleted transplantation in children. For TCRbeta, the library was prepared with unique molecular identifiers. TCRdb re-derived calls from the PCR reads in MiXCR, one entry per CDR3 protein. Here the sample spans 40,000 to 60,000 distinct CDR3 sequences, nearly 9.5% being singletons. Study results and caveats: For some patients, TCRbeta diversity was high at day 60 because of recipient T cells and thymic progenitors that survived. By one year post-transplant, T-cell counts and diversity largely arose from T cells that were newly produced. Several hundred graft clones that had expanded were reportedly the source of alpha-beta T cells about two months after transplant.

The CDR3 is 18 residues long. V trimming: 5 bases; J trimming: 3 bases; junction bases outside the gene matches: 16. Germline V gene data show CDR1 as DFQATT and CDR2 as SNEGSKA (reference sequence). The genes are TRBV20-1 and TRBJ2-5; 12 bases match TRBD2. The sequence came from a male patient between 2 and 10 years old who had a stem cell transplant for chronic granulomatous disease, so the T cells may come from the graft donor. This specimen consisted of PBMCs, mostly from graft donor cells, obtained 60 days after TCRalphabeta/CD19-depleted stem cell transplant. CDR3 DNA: TGCAGTGCTGCGAGCGTGACTAGCGGGAGTTTCTCTAAAGAGACCCAGTACTTC. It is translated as CSAASVTSGSFSKETQYF.